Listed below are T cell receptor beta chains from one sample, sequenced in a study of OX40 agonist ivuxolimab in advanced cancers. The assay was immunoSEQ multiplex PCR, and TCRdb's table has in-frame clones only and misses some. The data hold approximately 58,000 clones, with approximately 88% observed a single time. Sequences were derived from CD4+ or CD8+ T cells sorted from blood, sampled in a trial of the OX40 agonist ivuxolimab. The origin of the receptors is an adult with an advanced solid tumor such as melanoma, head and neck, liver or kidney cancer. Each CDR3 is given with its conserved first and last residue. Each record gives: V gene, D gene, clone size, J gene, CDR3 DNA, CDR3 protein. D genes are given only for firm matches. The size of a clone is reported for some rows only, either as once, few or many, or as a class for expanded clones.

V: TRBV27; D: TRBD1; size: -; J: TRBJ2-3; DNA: TGTGCCAGCAGTCCAAGGACAGGGGGCACAGATACGCAGTATTTT; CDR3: CASSPRTGGTDTQYF
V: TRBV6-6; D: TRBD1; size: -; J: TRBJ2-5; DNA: TGTGCCAGCAGTCGCCAGGGGGCTGGAAGGGAGACCCAGTACTTC; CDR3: CASSRQGAGRETQYF
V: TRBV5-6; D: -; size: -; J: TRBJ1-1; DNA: TGTGCCAGCAGCTTGGTACACGTGAACACTGAAGCTTTCTTT; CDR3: CASSLVHVNTEAFF
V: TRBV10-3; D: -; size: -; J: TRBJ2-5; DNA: TGTGCCATCAGTGAGTCGAGGCTGGAGACCCAGTACTTC; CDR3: CAISESRLETQYF
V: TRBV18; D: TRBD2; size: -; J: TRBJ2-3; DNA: TGTGCCAGCTCACCTGGGTCGAGCGGGAGGGCCACAGATACGCAGTATTTT; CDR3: CASSPGSSGRATDTQYF
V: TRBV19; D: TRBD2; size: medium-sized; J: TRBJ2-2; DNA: TGTGCCAGTTATAGCGGGACGGTCACCGGGGAGCTGTTTTTT; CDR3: CASYSGTVTGELFF
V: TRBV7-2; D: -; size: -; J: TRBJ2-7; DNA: TGTGCCAGCAGCTTAATGCAGGGCCAAGAGCAGTACTTC; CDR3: CASSLMQGQEQYF
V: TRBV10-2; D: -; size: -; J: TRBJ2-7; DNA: TGCGCCAGCAGGACAGCCGGCTACGAGCAGTACTTC; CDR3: CASRTAGYEQYF
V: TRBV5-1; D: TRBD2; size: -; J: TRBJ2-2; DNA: TGCGCCAGCAGCTTAGGCAGCGGGAGGGGCACCGGGGAGCTGTTTTTT; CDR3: CASSLGSGRGTGELFF
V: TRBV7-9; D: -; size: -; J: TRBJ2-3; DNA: TGTGCCAGCCCACCAGGCCTAGTTAATGTAGCTACGCAGTATTTT; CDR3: CASPPGLVNVATQYF
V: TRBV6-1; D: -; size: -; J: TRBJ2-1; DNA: TGTGCCAGCAGTGATGGGGGTTCGGTCAATGAGCAGTTCTTC; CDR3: CASSDGGSVNEQFF
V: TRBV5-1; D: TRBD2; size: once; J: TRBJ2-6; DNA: TGCGCCAGCAGCGCGGGGGGCAACTCTGGGGCCAACGTCCTGACTTTC; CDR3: CASSAGGNSGANVLTF
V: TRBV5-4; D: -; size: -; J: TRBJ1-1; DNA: TGTGCCAGCAGCTTGATGAGGGACACTGAAGCTTTCTTT; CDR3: CASSLMRDTEAFF
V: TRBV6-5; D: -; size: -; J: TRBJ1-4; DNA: TGTGCCAGCAGTTCCGCCTTTGTGGGTGAAAAACTGTTTTTT; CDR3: CASSSAFVGEKLFF
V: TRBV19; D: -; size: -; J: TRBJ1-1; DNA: TGTGCCAGTAGCATACAACTCCGGGAGAATACTGAAGCTTTCTTT; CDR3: CASSIQLRENTEAFF
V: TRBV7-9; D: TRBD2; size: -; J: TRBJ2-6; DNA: TGTGCCAGCAGCTCGTCACTAGCGGGAGGGTCTGGGGCCAACGTCCTGACTTTC; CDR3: CASSSSLAGGSGANVLTF
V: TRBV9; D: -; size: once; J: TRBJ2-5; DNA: TGTGCCAGCACCACTGGGGGGTCGGGAGAGACCCAGTACTTC; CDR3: CASTTGGSGETQYF
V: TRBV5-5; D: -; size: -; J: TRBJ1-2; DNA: TGTGCCAGCAGCGTGACAGATTATGGCTACACCTTC; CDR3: CASSVTDYGYTF
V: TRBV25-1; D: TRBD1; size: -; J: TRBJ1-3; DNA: TGTGCCAGCAGTAGACCAGGGACAGCAGGAAACACCATATATTTT; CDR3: CASSRPGTAGNTIYF
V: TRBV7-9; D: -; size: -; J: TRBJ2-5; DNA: TGTGCCAGCAGATCCGACACGGGGACCCAGTACTTC; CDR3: CASRSDTGTQYF
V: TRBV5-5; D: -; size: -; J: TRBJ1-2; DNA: TGTGCCAGCAGCTTGGGCCCAGGCAAGAACTATGGCTACACCTTC; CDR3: CASSLGPGKNYGYTF
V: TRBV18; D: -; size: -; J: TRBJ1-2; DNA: TGTGCCAGCTCACCACGGTCAGAGCCATCAGGGGCTGGCTACACCTTC; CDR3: CASSPRSEPSGAGYTF
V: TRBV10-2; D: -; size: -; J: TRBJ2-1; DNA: TGCGCCAGCAGTGAGGTAGGGCACCCTGAGCAGTTCTTC; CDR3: CASSEVGHPEQFF
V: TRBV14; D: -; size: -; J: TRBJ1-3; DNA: TGTGCCAGCAGCCCGAGTTTCTCTGGAAACACCATATATTTT; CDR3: CASSPSFSGNTIYF
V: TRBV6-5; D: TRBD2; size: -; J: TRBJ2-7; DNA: TGTGCCAGCAGTTTGGCGGGACTAGTTTACGAGCAGTACTTC; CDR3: CASSLAGLVYEQYF
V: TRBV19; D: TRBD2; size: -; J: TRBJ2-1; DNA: TGTGCCAGTAGTATTAGCGGGAGGGCCTACAATGAGCAGTTCTTC; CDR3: CASSISGRAYNEQFF
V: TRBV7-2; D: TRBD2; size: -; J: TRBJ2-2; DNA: TGTGCCAGCAGCTGGCTAGCGGGAGACACCGGGGAGCTGTTTTTT; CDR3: CASSWLAGDTGELFF
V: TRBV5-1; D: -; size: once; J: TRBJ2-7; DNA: TGCGCCAGCAGCTTGGCCATGGACAGTGCCTACTCCTACGAGCAGTACTTC; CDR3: CASSLAMDSAYSYEQYF
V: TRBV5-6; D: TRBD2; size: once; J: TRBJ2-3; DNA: TGTGCCAGCAGCGCTACCCTAGTAGGCGGGAGTGGAGATACGCAGTATTTT; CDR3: CASSATLVGGSGDTQYF
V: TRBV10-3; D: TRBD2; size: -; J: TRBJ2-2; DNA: TGTGCCATCAGCGAGACTAGCGGGAACACCGGGGAGCTGTTTTTT; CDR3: CAISETSGNTGELFF
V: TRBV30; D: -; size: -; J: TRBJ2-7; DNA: TGTGCCTGGACCCCAGGGTGGAACGAGCAGTACTTC; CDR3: CAWTPGWNEQYF
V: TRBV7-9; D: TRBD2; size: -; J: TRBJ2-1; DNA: TGTGCCAGCAGCCCGAGCGGGAGGTTCGACAATGAGCAGTTCTTC; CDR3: CASSPSGRFDNEQFF
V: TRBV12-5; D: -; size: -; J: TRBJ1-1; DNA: TGTGCTAGTGGTTCCCCGGTGGGGGGGTGGACTGAAGCTTTCTTT; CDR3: CASGSPVGGWTEAFF
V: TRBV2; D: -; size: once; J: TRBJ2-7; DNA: TGTGCCAGCACCCTTGCCTACGAGCAGTACTTC; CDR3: CASTLAYEQYF
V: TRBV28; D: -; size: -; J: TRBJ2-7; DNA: TGTGCCAGCACCACCCCTGACTCCTACGAGCAGTACTTC; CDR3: CASTTPDSYEQYF
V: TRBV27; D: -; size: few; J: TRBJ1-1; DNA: TGTGCCAGCAGCTCCCCCGGCTTGAACACTGAAGCTTTCTTT; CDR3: CASSSPGLNTEAFF
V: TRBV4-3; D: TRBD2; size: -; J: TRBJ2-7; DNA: TGCGCCAGCAGCCCTGGAGTTAGCGGGAACTCCTACGAGCAGTACTTC; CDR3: CASSPGVSGNSYEQYF
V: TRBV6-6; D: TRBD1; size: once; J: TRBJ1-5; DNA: TGTGCCAGCAGTCTGGGACAGGACAACGATCAGCCCCAGCATTTT; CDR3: CASSLGQDNDQPQHF
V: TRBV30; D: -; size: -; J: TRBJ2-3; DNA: TGTGCCTGGAGATCGATACAGGGTGCAGATACGCAGTATTTT; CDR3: CAWRSIQGADTQYF
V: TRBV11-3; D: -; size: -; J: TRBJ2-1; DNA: TGTGCCAGCAGCTTAGGGCGGAGCTCCTACAATGAGCAGTTCTTC; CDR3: CASSLGRSSYNEQFF
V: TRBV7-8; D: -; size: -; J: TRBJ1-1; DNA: TGTGCCAGCAGCAAATTCGACCTCGAAGCTTTCTTT; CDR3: CASSKFDLEAFF
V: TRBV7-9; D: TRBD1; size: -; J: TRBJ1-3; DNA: TGTGCCAGCAGCGTAGATGGACAGGGGTCAACTGGAAACACCATATATTTT; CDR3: CASSVDGQGSTGNTIYF
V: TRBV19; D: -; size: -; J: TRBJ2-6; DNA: TGTGCCAGTAGTATAGGGAGGGGCAGGGGGACTGGGGCCAACGTCCTGACTTTC; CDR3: CASSIGRGRGTGANVLTF
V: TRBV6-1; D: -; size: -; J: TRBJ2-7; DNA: TGTGCCAGCAGTGAAGCTCGGCAACCCTCCTCCTACGAGCAGTACTTC; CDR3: CASSEARQPSSYEQYF
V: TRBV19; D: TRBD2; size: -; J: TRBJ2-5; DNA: TGTGCCAGTAGTTTGGGGACTAGCGGGAGGCAGACCCAGTACTTC; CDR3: CASSLGTSGRQTQYF
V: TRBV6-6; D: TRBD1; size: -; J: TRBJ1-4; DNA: TGTGCCAGCAGTCCCGGACAGGCGAATGAAAAACTGTTTTTT; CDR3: CASSPGQANEKLFF
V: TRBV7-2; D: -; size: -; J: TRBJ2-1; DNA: TGTGCCAGCAGCCAACAAGGGGGGCCGGATGAGCAGTTCTTC; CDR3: CASSQQGGPDEQFF
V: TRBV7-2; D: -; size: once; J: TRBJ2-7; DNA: TGTGCCAGCAGCCGAGAAAAGGGTGGCGGGTCCTACGAGCAGTACTTC; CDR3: CASSREKGGGSYEQYF
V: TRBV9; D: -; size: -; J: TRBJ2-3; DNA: TGTGCCAGCAGCGTAACCCGGAGCACAGATACGCAGTATTTT; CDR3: CASSVTRSTDTQYF
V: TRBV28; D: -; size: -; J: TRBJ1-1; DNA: TGTGCCAGCGGAACGATGAACACTGAAGCTTTCTTT; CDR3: CASGTMNTEAFF
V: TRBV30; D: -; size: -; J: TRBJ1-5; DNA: TGTGCCTGGAGTTCCTCAGAAAAGGTCAATCAGCCCCAGCATTTT; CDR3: CAWSSSEKVNQPQHF
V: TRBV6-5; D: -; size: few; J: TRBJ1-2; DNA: TGTGCCAGCAGTGGGCGGAACTATGGCTACACCTTC; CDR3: CASSGRNYGYTF
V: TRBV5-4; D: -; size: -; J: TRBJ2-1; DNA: TGTGCCAGCAGCTTGGATGGGCCCTACAATGAGCAGTTCTTC; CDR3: CASSLDGPYNEQFF
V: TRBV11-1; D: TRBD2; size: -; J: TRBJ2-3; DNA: TGTGCCAGTTCCCCGGGGAGGGTCCACACAGATACGCAGTATTTT; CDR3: CASSPGRVHTDTQYF
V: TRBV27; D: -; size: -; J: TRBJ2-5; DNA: TGTGCCAGCAGGGGTAGCAAGACCCAGTACTTC; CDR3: CASRGSKTQYF